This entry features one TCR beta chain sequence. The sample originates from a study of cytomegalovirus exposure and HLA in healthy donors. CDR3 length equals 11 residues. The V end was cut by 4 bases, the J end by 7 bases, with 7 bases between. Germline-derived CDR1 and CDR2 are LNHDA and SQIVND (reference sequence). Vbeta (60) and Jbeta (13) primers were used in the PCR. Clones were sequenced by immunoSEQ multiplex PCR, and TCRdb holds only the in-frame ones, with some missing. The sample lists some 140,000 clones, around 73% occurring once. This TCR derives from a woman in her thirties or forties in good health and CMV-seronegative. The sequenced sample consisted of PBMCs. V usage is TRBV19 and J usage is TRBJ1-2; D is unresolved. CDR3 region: CASSTFRGYTF. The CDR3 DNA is TGTGCCAGTAGTACTTTTCGTGGCTACACCTTC.